Detailed here is one T cell receptor (beta chain). The CDR3 consists of 12 residues. V lost 6 bases and J lost 6, with 9 bases in between. Germline V gene sequence: CDR1 MNHNY, CDR2 SVGAGI (reference sequence). Only in-frame clones appear in the TCRdb table, and some are missing; sequencing was by immunoSEQ multiplex PCR. There are roughly 370,000 clones in the sample; over 75% occur only once, and 5% to 8% lies in the top ten. This specimen comes from a study of control samples from healthy donors and cancer patients. This receptor was obtained from a man between 40 and 49 years old with head and neck cancer. The V and J genes are TRBV6-6 and TRBJ1-5, with D hard to call. The specimen sequenced was PBMCs. The CDR3 sequence is CASRLTGQPQHF. The CDR3 region has the DNA TGTGCCAGCAGGTTGACGGGTCAGCCCCAGCATTTT.